Detailed here is one T cell receptor (beta chain). What this receptor recognizes is not known. The sample holds no much larger clone one base away, and base qualities are not on file. Deep TCRbeta sequencing was performed with the immunoSEQ platform. Per the authors' processing: For further analysis, only productive rearrangements were exported from the immunoSEQ Analyzer. Bulk TCRbeta clonotypes were assigned T cell phenotypes by matching to single-cell RNA+TCR-seq clones sharing the same TCRbeta sequence. Clone enrichment in tumor was calculated as tumor frequency divided by PBMC frequency from bulk TCR sequencing. GLIPH was used to group TCRs into specificity groups, clusters of distinct TCRs likely recognizing common antigens via shared CDR3 motifs. Sourced from immuneACCESS, this table was stored by TCRdb with only in-frame sequences that have V and J called. A share of the clones is absent; for the studies checked, an unresolved V gene accounts for under half, and the remainder has no known explanation. V, J and clone size were drawn from that table, and D and trimming were deduced from the DNA. The sample contains fewer than 35,000 clones, more than 70% of them found a single time. The ten largest clones represent approximately 38% of the sample.

V sheds 8 bases and J sheds 4 bases, leaving 24 bases between their ends. CDR1 and CDR2 are drawn from the germline V gene (reference sequence): MNHEY, SMNVEV. Its CDR3 holds 16 amino acids, cysteine through phenylalanine. CDR3 DNA is the only sequence kept; it has 48 bases, read in frame from the first base. This sample was included in a study of T cells in tumors after PD-1 blockade (dated by TCRdb to the late 2010s). About the full investigation: Patients with prior checkpoint blockade, systemic immunosuppressant use, or recent radiotherapy or other anti-cancer therapy within 4 weeks were excluded. To compare clonotypes in blood and tumor, bulk TCR sequencing was done on nine to eleven peripheral blood samples taken from roughly five patients. A subset of patients also received ongoing daily vismodegib 150 mg during anti-PD-1 treatment. On average, peripheral blood samples yielded some 40,000 unique clonotypes and 90,000 to 120,000 TCR templates (range roughly 21,000-270,000). Patients received pembrolizumab 200 mg every 3 weeks or cemiplimab 350 mg every 2 weeks. Paired single-cell RNA and TCR sequencing was performed on site-matched tumors from BCC or SCC patients before and after anti-PD-1 therapy. RECIST version 1.1 was used to evaluate clinical response.

The meaning of the sample's time point label: before anti-PD-1 therapy. For bulk TCRbeta sequencing, genomic DNA was extracted from tumor biopsies or peripheral blood, and input amounts ranged from about 600 ng to 6,004 ng. Every patient had histologically proven advanced or metastatic basal or squamous cell carcinoma and was a poor candidate for surgical resection. The basal cell carcinoma cohort comprised 10 or so patients, of whom 8 or 9 had bulk tumor TCR sequencing. Summary of the overall study and its limitations: Roughly two fifths of tumor TCR clonotypes were detected in blood, and some novel exhausted tumor clones were observed in pre-treatment blood, which was taken as suggesting peripheral recruitment. Where the novel T cell clones came from was not determined, and possible sources could include lymphoid organs or rare unexpanded clones inside the tumor or in the tumor periphery.

This specimen consisted of PBMCs, obtained before anti-PD-1 treatment. This chain joins TRBV27 to TRBJ2-7, with the D gene tentatively TRBD1 or TRBD2, based on 5 matching bases in each. The origin of this receptor is a human donor with basal cell carcinoma. The sequenced DNA is TGTGCCAGCGGGCCAGTGGGGGTAAATGGTTTATACGAGCAGTACTTC. This yields the protein CASGPVGVNGLYEQYF.